The source of this T cell receptor beta chain is a study of radiotherapy plus CTLA-4 blockade in lung cancer. Across the whole study: More than 15% of patients responded objectively, and approximately 31% achieved disease control.

Findings and caveats of the study: Subsequent to radiotherapy plus ipilimumab, tumor-derived TCR clones underwent expansion in blood.

TCRdb keeps only in-frame clones here, not all; method: immunoSEQ multiplex PCR. The repertoire holds around 82,000 clones, with approximately 80% as singletons. Turning to this clone: Its target is unknown.

The V gene end was trimmed by 7 bases and the J gene end by 7 bases; junction bases not matched to a gene: 5. The CDR3 is made up of 13 amino acids. Per germline, CDR1 SGHRS and CDR2 YFSETQ. Focal radiation plus CTLA-4 blockade with ipilimumab was administered to patients who had chemo-refractory metastatic non-small-cell lung cancer. Here the sequenced sample was peripheral blood, taken from a patient treated with radiotherapy plus ipilimumab. The TCR was taken from a human donor with non-small cell lung cancer who had stable disease on radiotherapy plus ipilimumab. The V and J genes are TRBV5-1 and TRBJ1-4, with TRBD1 identical over 9 bases. This chain's CDR3 is CASGQGRSEKLFF. The CDR3 DNA follows: TGCGCCAGCGGACAGGGGCGGAGTGAAAAACTGTTTTTT. The variable domain in full, completed from reference TRBV5-1 and TRBJ1-4, reads KAGVTQTPRYLIKTRGQQVTLSCSPISGHRSVSWYQQTPGQGLQFLFEYFSETQRNKGNFPGRFSGRQFSNSRSEMNVSTLELGDSALYLCASGQGRSEKLFFGSGTQLSVL.